This section outlines one T cell receptor (beta chain) sequence together with its context. This record comes from a study of regulatory T cells in long-lasting Graves disease. CDR3-region Arm-PCR and iRepertoire HTBI primers produced the TCR beta libraries. TCRdb passed the multiplex PCR reads through MiXCR, listing each CDR3 protein once. The sample has roughly 440,000 distinct CDR3 sequences, about 16% seen once. Noted time point: newly diagnosed GD, antithyroid drugs for less than 3 months. RNA isolated from PBMCs was used to make the TCR library. Germline V gives CDR1 LNHNV, CDR2 YYDKDF (reference sequence). The CDR3 has 13 amino acids. Trimming at V came to 9 bases and at J to 5 bases, leaving 7 bases not matched to a gene. The same data also went into a second study, on T cells in Graves' hyperthyroidism and ophthalmopathy.

The chain couples TRBV15 to TRBJ2-1; TRBD1 aligns across 7 bases. The receptor was isolated from a woman younger than 30 with Graves disease. Sample: peripheral blood mononuclear cells (PBMCs), taken at new diagnosis, from a patient treated with antithyroid drugs. Here the CDR3 reads CATRQGFDNEQFF. The CDR3 bases are TGTGCCACACGACAGGGTTTTGACAATGAGCAGTTCTTC.